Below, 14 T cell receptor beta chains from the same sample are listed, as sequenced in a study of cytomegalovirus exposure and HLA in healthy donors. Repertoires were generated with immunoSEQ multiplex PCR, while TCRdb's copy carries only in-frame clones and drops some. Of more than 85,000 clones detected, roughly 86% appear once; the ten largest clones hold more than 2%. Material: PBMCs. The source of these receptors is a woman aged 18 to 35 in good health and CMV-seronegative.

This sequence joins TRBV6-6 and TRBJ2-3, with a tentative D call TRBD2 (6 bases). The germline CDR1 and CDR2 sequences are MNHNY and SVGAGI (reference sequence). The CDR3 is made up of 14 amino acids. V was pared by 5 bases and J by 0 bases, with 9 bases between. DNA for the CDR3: TGTGCCAGCAGTCTACTAGCCAGCACAGATACGCAGTATTTT. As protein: CASSLLASTDTQYF.

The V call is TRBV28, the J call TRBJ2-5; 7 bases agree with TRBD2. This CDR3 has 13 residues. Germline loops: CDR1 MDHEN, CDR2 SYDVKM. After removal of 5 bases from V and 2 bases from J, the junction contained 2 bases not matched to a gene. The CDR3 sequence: CASSPSGQETQYF. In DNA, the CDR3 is TGTGCCAGCAGTCCTAGCGGACAAGAGACCCAGTACTTC.

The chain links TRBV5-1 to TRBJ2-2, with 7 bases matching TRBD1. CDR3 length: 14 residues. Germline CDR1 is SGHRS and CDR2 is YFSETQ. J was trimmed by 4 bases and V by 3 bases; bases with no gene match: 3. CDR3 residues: CASSYYRGTGELFF. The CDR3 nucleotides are TGCGCCAGCAGCTATTACAGGGGCACCGGGGAGCTGTTTTTT.

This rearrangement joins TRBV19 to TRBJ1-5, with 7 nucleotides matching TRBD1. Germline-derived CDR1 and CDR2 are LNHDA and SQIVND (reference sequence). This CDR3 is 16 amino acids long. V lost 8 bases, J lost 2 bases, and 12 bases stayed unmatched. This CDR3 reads CASYLSMDRRNQPQHF. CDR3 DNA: TGTGCCAGTTACCTTTCCATGGACAGGCGCAATCAGCCCCAGCATTTT. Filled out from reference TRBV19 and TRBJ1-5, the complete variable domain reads DGGITQSPKYLFRKEGQNVTLSCEQNLNHDAMYWYRQDPGQGLRLIYYSQIVNDFQKGDIAEGYSVSREKKESFPLTVTSAQKNPTAFYLCASYLSMDRRNQPQHFGDGTRLSIL.

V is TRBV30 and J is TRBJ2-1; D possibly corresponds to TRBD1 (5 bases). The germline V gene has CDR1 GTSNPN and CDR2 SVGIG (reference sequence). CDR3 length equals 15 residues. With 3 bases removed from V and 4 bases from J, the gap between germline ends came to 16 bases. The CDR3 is CAWSRAEDRYNEQFF. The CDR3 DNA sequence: TGTGCCTGGAGCCGAGCCGAAGACAGATACAATGAGCAGTTCTTC.

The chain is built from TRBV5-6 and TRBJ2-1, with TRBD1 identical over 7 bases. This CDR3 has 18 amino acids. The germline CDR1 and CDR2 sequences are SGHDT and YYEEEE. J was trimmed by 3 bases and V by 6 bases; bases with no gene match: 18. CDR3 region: CASTPIRRGLTFYNEQFF. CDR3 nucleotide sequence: TGTGCCAGCACCCCGATCCGTAGGGGGCTAACGTTCTACAATGAGCAGTTCTTC.

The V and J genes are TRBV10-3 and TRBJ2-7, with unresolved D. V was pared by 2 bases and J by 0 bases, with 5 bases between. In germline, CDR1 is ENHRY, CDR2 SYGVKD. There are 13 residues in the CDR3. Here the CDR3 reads CAISEGPSYEQYF. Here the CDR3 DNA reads TGTGCCATCAGTGAGGGGCCCTCCTACGAGCAGTACTTC.

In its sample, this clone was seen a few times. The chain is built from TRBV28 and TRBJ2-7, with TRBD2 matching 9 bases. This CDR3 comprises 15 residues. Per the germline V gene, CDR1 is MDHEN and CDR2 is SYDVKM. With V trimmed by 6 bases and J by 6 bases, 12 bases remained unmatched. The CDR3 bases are TGTGCCAGCAGGCGGGCTAGCGGGACCCTCTCCGAGCAGTACTTC. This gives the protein CASRRASGTLSEQYF.

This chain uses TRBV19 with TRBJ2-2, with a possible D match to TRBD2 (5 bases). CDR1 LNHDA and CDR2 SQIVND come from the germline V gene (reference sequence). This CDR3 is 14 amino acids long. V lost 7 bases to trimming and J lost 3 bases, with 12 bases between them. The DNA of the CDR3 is TGTGCCAGTAATCAAAAGAGGGACACCGGGGAGCTGTTTTTT. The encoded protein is CASNQKRDTGELFF.

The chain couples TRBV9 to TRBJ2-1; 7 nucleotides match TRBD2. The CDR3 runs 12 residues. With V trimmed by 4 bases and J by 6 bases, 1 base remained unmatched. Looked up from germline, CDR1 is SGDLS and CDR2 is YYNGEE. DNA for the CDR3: TGTGCCAGCAGCCCGGGGGGCAATGAGCAGTTCTTC. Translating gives CASSPGGNEQFF.

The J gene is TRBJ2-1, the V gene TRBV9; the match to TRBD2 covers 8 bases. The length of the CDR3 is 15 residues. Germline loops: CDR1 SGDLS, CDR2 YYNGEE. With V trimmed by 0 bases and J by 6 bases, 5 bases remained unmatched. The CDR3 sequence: CASSVAAGVPNEQFF. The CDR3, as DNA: TGTGCCAGCAGCGTAGCAGCGGGAGTTCCCAATGAGCAGTTCTTC.

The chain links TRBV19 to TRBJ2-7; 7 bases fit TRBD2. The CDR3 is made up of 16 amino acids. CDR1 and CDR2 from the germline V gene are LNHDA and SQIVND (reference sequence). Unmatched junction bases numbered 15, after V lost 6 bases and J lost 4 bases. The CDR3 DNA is TGTGCCAGTAGCCCCGGACCGGGACTACCTTCTTACGAGCAGTACTTC. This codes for CASSPGPGLPSYEQYF.

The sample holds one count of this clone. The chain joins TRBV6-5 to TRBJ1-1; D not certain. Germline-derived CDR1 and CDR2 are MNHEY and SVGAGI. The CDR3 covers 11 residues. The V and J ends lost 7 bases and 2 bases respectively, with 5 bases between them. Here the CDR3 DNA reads TGTGCCAGCACCCTCAACACTGAAGCTTTCTTT. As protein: CASTLNTEAFF.

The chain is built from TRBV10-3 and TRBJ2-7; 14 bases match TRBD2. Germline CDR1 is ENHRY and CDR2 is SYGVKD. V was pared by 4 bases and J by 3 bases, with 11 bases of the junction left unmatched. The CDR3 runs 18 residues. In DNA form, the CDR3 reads TGTGCCATCAGTGCTACCGGGACTAGCGGGAGAAGGCACTACGAGCAGTACTTC. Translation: CAISATGTSGRRHYEQYF.